The present TCR beta chain was sequenced within a study of cytomegalovirus exposure and HLA in healthy donors. Study results and limitations: In vitro work confirmed that a few CMV-associated chains recognize CMV antigens.

Regarding this clone: Antigen specificity is unknown.

V was shortened by 8 bases and J by 5 bases, with 18 bases between the two germline ends. The CDR3 contains 14 residues. Germline V lookup: CDR1 SEHNR, CDR2 FQNEAQ (reference sequence). PCR primers comprised 60 Vbeta and 13 Jbeta primers. Source study methods: Per a later analysis, the number of unique TCR beta chains was about 80 million, of which 10 million to 11 million were shared. Assay: immunoSEQ multiplex PCR; the TCRdb copy retains only in-frame clones and omits some. V and J calls and clone size follow that table, whereas D and trimming were derived from the DNA. The table has about 100,000 clones, roughly three quarters seen once.

V and J are TRBV7-9 and TRBJ1-1, with a tentative D call TRBD1 (6 bases). Sample: PBMCs. The TCR sequence derives from a man aged 35 to 55 in good health and CMV-seropositive. CDR3 region: CASLGLQGNTEAFF. The DNA for the CDR3 is TGTGCCAGCTTGGGCTTACAGGGAAATACTGAAGCTTTCTTT.